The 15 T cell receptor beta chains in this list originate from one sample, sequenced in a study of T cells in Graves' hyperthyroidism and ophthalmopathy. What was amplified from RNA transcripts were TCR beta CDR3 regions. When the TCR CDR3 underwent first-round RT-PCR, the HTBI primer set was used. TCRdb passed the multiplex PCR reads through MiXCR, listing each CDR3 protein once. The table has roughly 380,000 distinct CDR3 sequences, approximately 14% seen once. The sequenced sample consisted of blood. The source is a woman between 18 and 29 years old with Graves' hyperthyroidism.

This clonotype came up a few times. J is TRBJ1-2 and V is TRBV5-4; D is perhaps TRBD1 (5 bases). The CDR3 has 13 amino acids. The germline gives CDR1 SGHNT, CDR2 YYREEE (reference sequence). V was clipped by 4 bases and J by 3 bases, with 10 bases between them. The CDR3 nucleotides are TGTGCCAGCAGCCGGGGGAATCACTATGGCTACACCTTC. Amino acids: CASSRGNHYGYTF.

DNA of the CDR3: TGTGCCAGTGGACTAGCGGAGGCCCAGCCAGATACGCAGTATTTT. Amino acids: CASGLAEAQPDTQYF. V usage is TRBV19 and J usage is TRBJ2-3, with 10 bases identical to TRBD2. V lost 8 bases, J lost 4 bases, and 9 bases stayed unmatched. The CDR3 length is 15 residues. Germline values: CDR1 LNHDA, CDR2 SQIVND (reference sequence).

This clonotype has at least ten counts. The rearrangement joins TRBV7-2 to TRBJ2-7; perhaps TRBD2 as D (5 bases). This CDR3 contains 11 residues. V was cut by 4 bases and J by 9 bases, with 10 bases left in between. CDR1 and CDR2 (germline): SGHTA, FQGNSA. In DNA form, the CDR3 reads TGTGCCAGCAGCTCCGGACTTGGGCAGTACTTC. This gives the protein CASSSGLGQYF.

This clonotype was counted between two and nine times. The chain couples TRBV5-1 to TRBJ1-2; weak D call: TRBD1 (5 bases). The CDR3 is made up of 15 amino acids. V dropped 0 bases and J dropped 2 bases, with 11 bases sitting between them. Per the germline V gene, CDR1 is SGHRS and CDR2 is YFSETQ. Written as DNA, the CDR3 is TGCGCCAGCAGCTTGGCCGCGACAGACAACTATGGCTACACCTTC. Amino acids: CASSLAATDNYGYTF.

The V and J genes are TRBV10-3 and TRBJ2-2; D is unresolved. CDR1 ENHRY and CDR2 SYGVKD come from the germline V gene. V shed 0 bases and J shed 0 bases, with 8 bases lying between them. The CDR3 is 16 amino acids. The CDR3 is CAISESERANTGELFF. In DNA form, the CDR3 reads TGTGCCATCAGTGAGTCGGAACGGGCGAACACCGGGGAGCTGTTTTTT.

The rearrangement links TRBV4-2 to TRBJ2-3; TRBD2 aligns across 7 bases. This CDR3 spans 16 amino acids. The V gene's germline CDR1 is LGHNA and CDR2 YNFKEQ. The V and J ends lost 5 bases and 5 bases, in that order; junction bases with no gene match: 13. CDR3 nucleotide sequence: TGTGCCAGCAGCGGATCTAAGGCGGGAGCCGTAGATACGCAGTATTTT. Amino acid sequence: CASSGSKAGAVDTQYF.

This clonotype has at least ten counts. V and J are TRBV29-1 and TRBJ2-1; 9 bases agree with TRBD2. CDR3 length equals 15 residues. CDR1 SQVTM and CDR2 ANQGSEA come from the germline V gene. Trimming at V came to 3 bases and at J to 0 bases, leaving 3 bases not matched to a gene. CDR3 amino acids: CSVEGTSSSYNEQFF. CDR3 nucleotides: TGCAGCGTTGAGGGGACTAGCTCCTCCTACAATGAGCAGTTCTTC.

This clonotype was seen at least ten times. The CDR3 loop is CASSSIYYGYTF. Written as DNA, the CDR3 is TGTGCCAGCAGTTCGATATACTATGGCTACACCTTC. The rearrangement joins TRBV28 to TRBJ1-2; D not certain. Germline CDR1 MDHEN, CDR2 SYDVKM. The V gene lost 4 bases and the J gene lost 3 bases, with 6 bases spanning the gap. The CDR3 covers 12 residues.

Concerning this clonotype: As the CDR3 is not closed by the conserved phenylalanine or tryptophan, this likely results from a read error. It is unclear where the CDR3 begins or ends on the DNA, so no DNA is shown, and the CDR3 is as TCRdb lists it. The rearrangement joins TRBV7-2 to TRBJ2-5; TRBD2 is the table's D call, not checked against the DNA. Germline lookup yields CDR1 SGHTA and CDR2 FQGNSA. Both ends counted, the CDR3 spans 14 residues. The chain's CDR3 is CASSSLADQETQHL.

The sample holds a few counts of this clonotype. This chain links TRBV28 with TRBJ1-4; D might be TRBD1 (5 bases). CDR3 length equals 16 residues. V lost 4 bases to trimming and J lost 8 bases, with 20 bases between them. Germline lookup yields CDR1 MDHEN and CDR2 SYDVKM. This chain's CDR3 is CASSSVAGGVGEKLFF. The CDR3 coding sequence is TGTGCCAGCAGTTCCGTTGCGGGGGGAGTTGGGGAAAAACTGTTTTTT.

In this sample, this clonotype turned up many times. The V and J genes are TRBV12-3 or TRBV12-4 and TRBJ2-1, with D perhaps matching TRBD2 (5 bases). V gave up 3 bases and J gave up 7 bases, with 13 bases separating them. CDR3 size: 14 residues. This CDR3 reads CASSFVPPGNEQFF. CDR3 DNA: TGTGCCAGCAGTTTTGTACCACCGGGGAATGAGCAGTTCTTC.

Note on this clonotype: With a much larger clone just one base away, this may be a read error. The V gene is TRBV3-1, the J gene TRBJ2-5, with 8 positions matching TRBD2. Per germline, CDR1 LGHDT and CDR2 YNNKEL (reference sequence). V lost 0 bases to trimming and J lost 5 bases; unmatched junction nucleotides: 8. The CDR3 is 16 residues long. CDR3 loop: CASSQDDGLAWETQYF. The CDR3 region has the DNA TGTGCCAGCAGCCAAGATGATGGACTAGCCTGGGAGACCCAGTACTTC.

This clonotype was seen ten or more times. For the CDR3, the DNA is TGTGCCAGCAGTTACGGACAAGTCAATCAGCCCCAGCATTTT. Translation gives CASSYGQVNQPQHF. V is TRBV6-2 or TRBV6-3 and J is TRBJ1-5, with D perhaps TRBD1 (5 bases). CDR1 and CDR2 from the germline V gene are MNHEY and SVGEGT. Trimming left V 2 bases short and J 3 bases short, with 8 bases between. The CDR3 consists of 14 residues.

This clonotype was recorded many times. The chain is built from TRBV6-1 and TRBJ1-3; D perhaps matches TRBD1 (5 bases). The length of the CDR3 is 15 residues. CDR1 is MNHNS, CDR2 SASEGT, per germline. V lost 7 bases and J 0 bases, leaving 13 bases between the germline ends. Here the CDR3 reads CASTPAGRSGNTIYF. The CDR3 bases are TGTGCCAGCACGCCGGCGGGACGCTCTGGAAACACCATATATTTT.

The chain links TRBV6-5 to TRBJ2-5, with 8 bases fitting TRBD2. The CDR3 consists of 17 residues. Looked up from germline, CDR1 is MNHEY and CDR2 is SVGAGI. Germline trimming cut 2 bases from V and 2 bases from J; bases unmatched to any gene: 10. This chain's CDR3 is CASSYTWREAGQETQYF. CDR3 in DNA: TGTGCCAGCAGTTACACCTGGCGGGAGGCGGGTCAAGAGACCCAGTACTTC.